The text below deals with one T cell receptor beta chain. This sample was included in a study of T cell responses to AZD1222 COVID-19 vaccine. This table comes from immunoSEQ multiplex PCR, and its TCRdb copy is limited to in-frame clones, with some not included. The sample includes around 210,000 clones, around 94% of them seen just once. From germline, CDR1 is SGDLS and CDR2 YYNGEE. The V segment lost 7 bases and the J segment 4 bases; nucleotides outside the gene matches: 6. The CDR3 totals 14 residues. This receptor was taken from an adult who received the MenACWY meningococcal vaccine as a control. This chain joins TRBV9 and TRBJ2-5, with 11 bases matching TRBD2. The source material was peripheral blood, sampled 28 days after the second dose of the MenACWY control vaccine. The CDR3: CASSLSGGGETQYF. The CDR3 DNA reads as TGTGCCAGCTCCCTTAGCGGGGGGGGAGAGACCCAGTACTTC.